This T cell receptor (beta chain) was captured in a study of CXCR3-negative and CXCR3-positive naive CD8 T cells. A remark on this clonotype: The antigen remains unidentified.

Whole-study findings and limits: In both naive subsets diversity was comparably high, whereas memory CD8+ cells showed much lower diversity. CXCR3-positive naive cells had TRB CDR3s that were more hydrophobic than CXCR3-negative naive cells had.

It was by 5' RACE with UMI labels that the TRB cDNA libraries were prepared. One entry per CDR3 protein, without DNA, is what TCRdb gives after re-calling the 5' RACE reads. Its table records 84,000 or so distinct CDR3 sequences. The germline CDR1 and CDR2 sequences are LGHDT and YNNKEL (reference sequence). The CDR3 has 15 amino acids. The sequence was obtained from a human donor in good health. Some clones in this sample may be carry-over from other donors' samples. The chain carries TRBV3-1 and TRBJ1-2; TCRdb designates TRBD1, a call that cannot be tested without DNA. Sequenced input: naive CXCR3+ CD8+ T cells from blood. Indicated subset: CD45RO-CCR7+CD27+CD95- naive CD8+ T cells expressing CXCR3 (TNR3+). CDR3 sequence: CASSQGQGKNYGYTF.